This is a list of T cell receptor beta chains from one sample in a study of T cell repertoires in cytomegalovirus infection. These receptors' targets are unknown. TCRdb re-derived calls from the reads in MiXCR, one entry per CDR3 protein. The data show 550,000 to 850,000 distinct CDR3 sequences, about 30% seen once. This sample comprised cultured PBMCs, obtained from culture after CMV antigen stimulation. The receptors come from a human donor in good health (CMV status not recorded). Some clones in this sample may be carry-over from other donors' samples. CDR3s include the opening cysteine and the closing phenylalanine or tryptophan. D genes are given only for firm matches. Only part of the rows carry a size: once, few, many, or a class if the clone is expanded.

D gene	V gene	J gene	clone size	CDR3 DNA	CDR3 protein
TRBD1	TRBV20-1	TRBJ1-1	few	TGCAGTGCTTGGGGACAGCAAAACACTGAAGCTTTCTTT	CSAWGQQNTEAFF
.	TRBV9	TRBJ2-1	.	TGTGCCAGCAGCGTAGGCGCAGACGATCTCCTGTTCTTC	CASSVGADDLLFF
TRBD1	TRBV15	TRBJ2-1	.	TGTGCCACCAGCATACAGGGGAATGTTGACAATGAGCAGTTCTTC	CATSIQGNVDNEQFF
TRBD1	TRBV7-9	TRBJ1-5	.	TGTGCCAGCAGCCTCCCCGGGACAGAGAATCAGCCCCAGCATTTT	CASSLPGTENQPQHF
.	TRBV7-2	TRBJ1-4	few	TGTGCCAGCAGCTTAGGCTCAGGATCTTATGAAAAACTGTTTTTT	CASSLGSGSYEKLFF
.	TRBV2	TRBJ2-5	.	TGTGCCAGCAGTCGAGTGGAGACCCAGTACTTC	CASSRVETQYF
.	TRBV7-9	TRBJ2-1	.	TGTGCCAGCAGCCCTCTAGCGCACAATGAGCAGTTCTTC	CASSPLAHNEQFF
.	TRBV20-1	TRBJ2-1	.	TGCAGTGCTAGAGGCCAGTACAATGAGCAGTTCTTC	CSARGQYNEQFF
TRBD1	TRBV5-5	TRBJ2-3	few	TGTGCCAGCAGCTGGGGACAGATTAGCACAGATACGCAGTATTTT	CASSWGQISTDTQYF
TRBD2	TRBV24-1	TRBJ2-5	few	TGTGCCACCAGTGATTTGACTAGCGGACAAGAGACCCAGTACTTC	CATSDLTSGQETQYF
TRBD2	TRBV7-2	TRBJ2-3	many	TGTGCCAGCAGGGGACTAGCGGGAGTCCCAGATACGCAGTATTTT	CASRGLAGVPDTQYF
.	TRBV7-2	TRBJ2-1	.	TGTGCCAGCAGCTTAGACCCACACTACAATGAGCAGTTCTTC	CASSLDPHYNEQFF
.	TRBV10-3	TRBJ1-2	.	TGTGCCATCAGCTCGCCGAGGGGCCGAAACCGCTACTATGGCTACACCTTC	CAISSPRGRNRYYGYTF
.	TRBV7-2	TRBJ2-3	.	TGTGCCAGCCTGGAGGGGTGGGGGACAGATACGCAGTATTTT	CASLEGWGTDTQYF
.	TRBV6-1	TRBJ2-1	few	TGTGCCAGCAGTAACTCCTACAATGAGCAGTTCTTC	CASSNSYNEQFF
TRBD2	TRBV7-9	TRBJ2-1	.	TGTGCCAGCAGCTTAGTGGCTAGCGGCAGCTCCTACAATGAGCAGTTCTTC	CASSLVASGSSYNEQFF
.	TRBV6-5	TRBJ1-1	.	TGTGCCAGCAGTTACCTAACTCCAGGGGTTTCCCTCTCTGGCGCTTTCTTT	CASSYLTPGVSLSGAFF
TRBD1	TRBV12-3/TRBV12-4	TRBJ1-2	.	TGTGCCAGCACCGGACAGGGGGCCTTCTATGGCTACACCTTC	CASTGQGAFYGYTF
TRBD1	TRBV10-3	TRBJ2-3	few	TGTGCCATCAGTGACCCCCTGGACAGGGGGCGTACCGCAGATACGCAGTATTTT	CAISDPLDRGRTADTQYF
.	TRBV7-2	TRBJ1-4	.	TGTGCCAGCAGCTTAGGGGGCAGAACTAATGAAAAACTGTTTTTT	CASSLGGRTNEKLFF
TRBD1	TRBV6-6	TRBJ1-1	.	TGTGCCAGCAGCCCCCAGGGACAGGAAGCTTTCTTT	CASSPQGQEAFF
.	TRBV7-2	TRBJ1-5	many	TGTGCCAGCCGCGGGGTTGGCAATCAGCCCCAGCATTTT	CASRGVGNQPQHF
TRBD2	TRBV4-2	TRBJ2-3	.	TGTGCCAGCAGCCAAGGCAATTCAGCGGGGGGGCAAGATACGCAGTATTTT	CASSQGNSAGGQDTQYF
.	TRBV12-5	TRBJ2-7	.	TGTGCTAGTGGTTTGGTACGGGCTCGGGAAGGATCCTCCTACGAGCAGTACTTC	CASGLVRAREGSSYEQYF
TRBD1	TRBV2	TRBJ1-2	.	TGTGCCAGCAGGGCGGGACAGACAGCTAACTATGGCTACACCTTC	CASRAGQTANYGYTF
.	TRBV5-6	TRBJ1-2	.	TGTGCCAGCAGCTTGAGTCCAGGCGGAGCTAACTATGGCTACACCTTC	CASSLSPGGANYGYTF
.	TRBV28	TRBJ1-4	.	TGTGCCAGCAGTTTCACTCTATCCGAAAAACTGTTTTTT	CASSFTLSEKLFF
.	TRBV28	TRBJ2-5	.	TGTGCCAGCAGTGGCCGGGGGCCGGAGACCCAGTACTTC	CASSGRGPETQYF
.	TRBV4-3	TRBJ2-7	.	TGCGCCAGCAGCCAAACTGGTCGAAACGAGCAGTACTTC	CASSQTGRNEQYF
.	TRBV28	TRBJ2-5	few	TGTGCCAGCAGTTTACCCATCTCCCCGACCGGAGAGCGAGACCAAGAGACCCAGTACTTC	CASSLPISPTGERDQETQYF
.	TRBV6-6	TRBJ2-3	.	TGTGCCAGCAGTTACACAGGACACTACACAGATATGCAGTATTTT	CASSYTGHYTDMQYF
TRBD2	TRBV7-8	TRBJ2-3	few	TGTGCCAGCAGCTCACGGCGGGGGGCTATCACAGATACGCAGTATTTT	CASSSRRGAITDTQYF
.	TRBV7-4	TRBJ1-2	.	TGTGCCAGCAGAACCCCCCCCCGGGATTTAAACGGGTATGGCTACACCTTC	CASRTPPRDLNGYGYTF
.	TRBV3-1	TRBJ2-1	.	TGTGCCAGCAGCCTAGTCGGGGGCAGGGACTACAATGAGCAGTTCTTC	CASSLVGGRDYNEQFF
.	TRBV7-9	TRBJ2-1	.	TGTGCCAGCAGCCCTCTTTATGTCCCCTACAATGAGCAGTTCTTC	CASSPLYVPYNEQFF
.	TRBV28	TRBJ1-1	few	TGTGCCAGCACCCCTCAGGCCGGGGGGAACACTGAAGCTTTCTTT	CASTPQAGGNTEAFF
.	TRBV7-9	TRBJ1-1	many	TGTGCCAGCAGCTGGGGACGGATAAACACTGAAGCTTTCTTT	CASSWGRINTEAFF
.	TRBV7-2	TRBJ2-2	.	TGTGCCAGCAGCCTAACGGGTGAACTCCCCGGGACTTCCACCGGGGAGCTGTTTTTT	CASSLTGELPGTSTGELFF
.	TRBV7-2	TRBJ1-4	few	TGTGCCAGCAGCTTTCTAAAGGGGGAGAATGAAAAACTGTTTTTT	CASSFLKGENEKLFF
.	TRBV7-2	TRBJ2-1	.	TGTGCCAGCAGCCGGGTGGGGACAAGCTATGAGCAGTTCTTC	CASSRVGTSYEQFF
TRBD1	TRBV27	TRBJ1-5	.	TGTGCCAGCAGGACCGGGACAGGGAGCAATCAGCCCCAGCATTTT	CASRTGTGSNQPQHF
TRBD1	TRBV7-2	TRBJ2-7	.	TGTGCCAGCAGCGCACAGGGGAAGCAGTACTTC	CASSAQGKQYF